One and the same sample provided the 10 T cell receptor beta chains below, sequenced in a study of blood T cell repertoires in COVID-19. Clones were read by immunoSEQ multiplex PCR, and TCRdb kept only the in-frame ones, dropping some. The sample holds some 200,000 clones, approximately 80% seen once. Sequences were obtained from PBMCs or T cells enriched from blood (not recorded which). These receptors were collected from a middle-aged woman with acute COVID-19.

The genes are TRBV2 and TRBJ1-3; D remains ambiguous. Trimming cost V 6 bases and J 0 bases, with 9 bases left between them. Germline CDR1 SNHLY, CDR2 FYNNEI. This CDR3 contains 14 residues. This CDR3 reads CASRTQNSGNTIYF. Written as DNA, the CDR3 is TGTGCCAGCAGAACACAGAACTCTGGAAACACCATATATTTT.

The V and J genes are TRBV11-2 and TRBJ1-4; 10 positions agree with TRBD1. Germline V gene data show CDR1 as SGHAT and CDR2 as FQNNGV. This CDR3 region has 14 residues. V lost 3 bases and J lost 8; bases outside the gene matches: 3. In nucleotides, the CDR3 is TGTGCCAGCAGCTTGACAGGGGGCGAGGAAAAACTGTTTTTT. This encodes CASSLTGGEEKLFF.

This chain connects TRBV7-3 to TRBJ1-2, with D perhaps matching TRBD1 (6 bases). The V gene lost 3 bases and the J gene lost 5 bases, with 7 bases spanning the gap. The germline V gene encodes CDR1 SGHTA and CDR2 FQGTGA. There are 12 residues in the CDR3. The CDR3 bases are TGTGCCAGCAGCTTGAGGGGGTATGGCTACACCTTC. Translating gives CASSLRGYGYTF.

Only one count was recorded for this clone. The chain carries TRBV5-1 and TRBJ2-1; D is possibly TRBD2 (7 bases). Trimming left V 2 bases short and J 5 bases short, with 17 bases between. The length of the CDR3 is 16 residues. Germline loops: CDR1 SGHRS, CDR2 YFSETQ. This CDR3 is CASSLGGGPPDNEQFF. The CDR3 DNA reads TGCGCCAGCAGCTTAGGCGGGGGCCCCCCAGACAATGAGCAGTTCTTC.

The CDR3 here is CASSPGQGISYEQYF. CDR3 bases: TGCGCCAGCAGCCCGGGACAGGGGATCTCCTACGAGCAGTACTTC. The genes are TRBV5-1 and TRBJ2-7; 10 positions match TRBD1. This CDR3 is built from 15 residues. The germline V gene has CDR1 SGHRS and CDR2 YFSETQ. Trimming took 4 bases from V and 0 from J; bases not matched to a gene: 4.

The chain has TRBV7-9 and TRBJ2-6; 7 bases are shared with TRBD1. This CDR3 contains 16 residues. The J segment lost 3 bases and the V segment lost 1 base, leaving 3 bases of the junction unmatched. The germline gives CDR1 SEHNR, CDR2 FQNEAQ (reference sequence). For the CDR3, the DNA is TGTGCCAGCAGCTTAGGCCAGGGGGTTGGGGCCAACGTCCTGACTTTC. This translates into CASSLGQGVGANVLTF.

This clone showed up just a few times. The chain recombines TRBV27 with TRBJ2-1; 10 bases map to TRBD2. Trimming removed 5 bases from V and 7 bases from J; junction bases left unmatched: 5. Germline values: CDR1 MNHEY, CDR2 SMNVEV (reference sequence). The CDR3 is 14 residues long. CDR3 coding DNA: TGTGCCAGCAGTGGACTAGCGGAGGAAAATGAGCAGTTCTTC. Translating gives CASSGLAEENEQFF.

The genes are TRBV7-9 and TRBJ1-4; 7 bases line up with TRBD1. The CDR3 has 13 amino acids. The V gene's germline CDR1 is SEHNR and CDR2 FQNEAQ (reference sequence). The V and J ends lost 5 bases and 8 bases, in that order; junction bases with no gene match: 5. The CDR3 here is CASSGRTGEKLFF. DNA for the CDR3: TGTGCCAGCAGCGGCCGGACAGGAGAAAAACTGTTTTTT.

This clone was detected only once. This chain joins TRBV7-2 and TRBJ1-5; 9 bases map to TRBD1. V shed 5 bases, J shed 5 bases, and the junction held 4 bases outside the gene matches. CDR3 size: 14 residues. Germline values: CDR1 SGHTA, CDR2 FQGNSA. CDR3 nucleotides: TGTGCCAGCAGCCCGGACAGGGGCGATCAGCCCCAGCATTTT. Its protein is CASSPDRGDQPQHF.

V and J are TRBV4-2 and TRBJ2-3, with D possibly being TRBD1 (6 bases). V shed 0 bases and J shed 4 bases, with 14 bases lying between them. The CDR3 runs 16 residues. The V gene's germline CDR1 is LGHNA and CDR2 YNFKEQ. CDR3 in amino acids: CASSQDAGRGPDTQYF. The DNA for the CDR3 is TGTGCCAGCAGCCAAGATGCTGGCAGGGGACCAGATACGCAGTATTTT.